A selection of T cell receptor beta chains follows, all from one sample in a study of tumor-infiltrating lymphocytes in primary liver carcinoma. TCRdb processed the multiplex PCR reads anew with MiXCR; each CDR3 protein has one entry. This repertoire shows 300,000 to 400,000 distinct CDR3 sequences, 65% found once; its top ten account for around 9.5%. Material: peripheral blood. These receptors all stem from a man aged 35-49 years with primary liver carcinoma and hepatitis B virus infection. The CDR3 runs from the conserved cysteine through the conserved F or W. A D gene is named only where the DNA matches it firmly. Some rows mark clone size as missing; the rest say once, few, many or name a class of expanded clone.

CDR3nt: TGTGCCAGCAGCCCCCCGAGTACAGGTGGAAACACCGTATATTTT
CDR3aa: CASSPPSTGGNTVYF
j_gene: TRBJ1-3
abundance: -
v_gene: TRBV5-8
d_gene: -

CDR3nt: TGTGCCAGCAGTCTCTCGACGGGAGGGTCGGATACGCGGTATTTT
CDR3aa: CASSLSTGGSDTRYF
j_gene: TRBJ2-3
abundance: -
v_gene: TRBV6-5
d_gene: TRBD2

CDR3nt: TGCGCCAGCAGCCGATTGACAGGATTAGGAAACACCATATATTTT
CDR3aa: CASSRLTGLGNTIYF
j_gene: TRBJ1-3
abundance: many
v_gene: TRBV4-1
d_gene: -

CDR3nt: TGTGCCAGCAGCTTATTGGGCGGGGGGGATTACAATGAGCAGTTCTTC
CDR3aa: CASSLLGGGDYNEQFF
j_gene: TRBJ2-1
abundance: few
v_gene: TRBV7-8
d_gene: TRBD2

CDR3nt: TGTGTCAGCAGTGATCCGGGACTAGTATCCTACAATGAGCAGTTCTTC
CDR3aa: CVSSDPGLVSYNEQFF
j_gene: TRBJ2-1
abundance: -
v_gene: TRBV12-3/TRBV12-4
d_gene: TRBD2

CDR3nt: TGTGCCAGCACACATGGTCGAGGACAGGCACAAGTGACCCAGTACTTC
CDR3aa: CASTHGRGQAQVTQYF
j_gene: TRBJ2-5
abundance: -
v_gene: TRBV12-3/TRBV12-4
d_gene: TRBD1

CDR3nt: TGCGCCAGCACCCCGGGCCGGGGCTCCTATAATTCACCCCTCCACTTT
CDR3aa: CASTPGRGSYNSPLHF
j_gene: TRBJ1-6
abundance: many
v_gene: TRBV4-3
d_gene: -

CDR3nt: TGCGCCAGCAGCTCCCGGACTAGCGAGGATACGCAGTATTTT
CDR3aa: CASSSRTSEDTQYF
j_gene: TRBJ2-3
abundance: -
v_gene: TRBV5-1
d_gene: TRBD2

CDR3nt: TGTGCCAGCAGCTTGACAGCTGATCAGCCCCAGCATTTT
CDR3aa: CASSLTADQPQHF
j_gene: TRBJ1-5
abundance: few
v_gene: TRBV5-6
d_gene: -

CDR3nt: TGCAGCGTCGCACGCGGACAGAGGGGCAGCTACGAGCAGTACTTC
CDR3aa: CSVARGQRGSYEQYF
j_gene: TRBJ2-7
abundance: many
v_gene: TRBV29-1
d_gene: -

CDR3nt: TGTGCCTGGAGTGACCCGGTTGAGCAGTTCTTC
CDR3aa: CAWSDPVEQFF
j_gene: TRBJ2-1
abundance: few
v_gene: TRBV30
d_gene: -

CDR3nt: TGTGCCAGCAGCTCGGTGGCGGGGAATGGCTACACCTTC
CDR3aa: CASSSVAGNGYTF
j_gene: TRBJ1-2
abundance: -
v_gene: TRBV5-4
d_gene: -

CDR3nt: TGCGCCAGCATCCCACCCGGCGGGGGACAGACATTACTTAAGTCACCCCTCCACTTT
CDR3aa: CASIPPGGGQTLLKSPLHF
j_gene: TRBJ1-6
abundance: -
v_gene: TRBV4-1
d_gene: TRBD1

CDR3nt: TGTGCCACCAGTGAACCCGATCCGGGACTAGCGGGAGGGAGAGATACGCAGTATTTT
CDR3aa: CATSEPDPGLAGGRDTQYF
j_gene: TRBJ2-3
abundance: few
v_gene: TRBV24-1
d_gene: TRBD2

CDR3nt: TGTGCCAGCAGCTGGGGCGGCGGGACGAACACCGGGGAGCTGTTTTTT
CDR3aa: CASSWGGGTNTGELFF
j_gene: TRBJ2-2
abundance: few
v_gene: TRBV11-2
d_gene: -

CDR3nt: TGTGCCTGGACCCGGACGGGAGGGGAGCAGCCCTTC
CDR3aa: CAWTRTGGEQPF
j_gene: TRBJ2-7
abundance: -
v_gene: TRBV30
d_gene: TRBD2

CDR3nt: TGTGCCAGCAGTGAAGGGGTAGGACAGCCCCAGCATTTT
CDR3aa: CASSEGVGQPQHF
j_gene: TRBJ1-5
abundance: few
v_gene: TRBV6-4
d_gene: -

CDR3nt: TGTGCCAGCAGTTTAATAGGGGTGGATTCACCCCTCAACTTT
CDR3aa: CASSLIGVDSPLNF
j_gene: TRBJ1-6
abundance: -
v_gene: TRBV6-5
d_gene: -

CDR3nt: TGTGCCTGGAGCATGGACAGCTCTGGAAACACCATATATTTT
CDR3aa: CAWSMDSSGNTIYF
j_gene: TRBJ1-3
abundance: -
v_gene: TRBV30
d_gene: -

CDR3nt: TGTGCCAGCAGCCTATCGCAGGGGAACCTTGGGGAAAAACTGTTTTTT
CDR3aa: CASSLSQGNLGEKLFF
j_gene: TRBJ1-4
abundance: many
v_gene: TRBV14
d_gene: -

CDR3nt: TGCGCCAGCAGTCATTTACTAGCATCCTACGAGCAGTACTTC
CDR3aa: CASSHLLASYEQYF
j_gene: TRBJ2-7
abundance: -
v_gene: TRBV4-3
d_gene: -

CDR3nt: TGCAGCGTTGTGGTCTCCTACGAGCAGTACTTC
CDR3aa: CSVVVSYEQYF
j_gene: TRBJ2-7
abundance: many
v_gene: TRBV29-1
d_gene: -

CDR3nt: TGCAGTGCTCAACTAGCGGGAGGGCCTGGGACGTCGTACTTC
CDR3aa: CSAQLAGGPGTSYF
j_gene: TRBJ2-4
abundance: -
v_gene: TRBV20-1
d_gene: TRBD2

CDR3nt: TGCGCCAGCAGCCAGGTAGAAGGGGACAATGAGCAGTTCTTC
CDR3aa: CASSQVEGDNEQFF
j_gene: TRBJ2-1
abundance: many
v_gene: TRBV4-3
d_gene: -

CDR3nt: TGTGCCAGCGGGGGAGGGTATGGCTATGACCACACCTTC
CDR3aa: CASGGGYGYDHTF
j_gene: TRBJ1-2
abundance: -
v_gene: TRBV6-1
d_gene: -

CDR3nt: TGTGCCAGCAGTGAGTCAGACAATGAGCAGTTCTTC
CDR3aa: CASSESDNEQFF
j_gene: TRBJ2-1
abundance: many
v_gene: TRBV6-1
d_gene: -

CDR3nt: TGTGCCAGCAGTTTATATGGCCTCGGGGAGACCCAGTACTTC
CDR3aa: CASSLYGLGETQYF
j_gene: TRBJ2-5
abundance: few
v_gene: TRBV28
d_gene: -

CDR3nt: TGTACCAGCAGTCCCCTAGGAGCAGTCAAGGGGTACTTC
CDR3aa: CTSSPLGAVKGYF
j_gene: TRBJ2-5
abundance: -
v_gene: TRBV14
d_gene: -

CDR3nt: TGTGCCATCGGGAGGGACAGTAGCAATCAGCCCCAGCATTTT
CDR3aa: CAIGRDSSNQPQHF
j_gene: TRBJ1-5
abundance: -
v_gene: TRBV10-3
d_gene: TRBD1

CDR3nt: TGTGCCAGCAGCTTGTACAGGGAGAGGGAGACCCAGTACTTC
CDR3aa: CASSLYRERETQYF
j_gene: TRBJ2-5
abundance: few
v_gene: TRBV5-4
d_gene: -

CDR3nt: TGTGCCAGCAGCCATGATTCGGTAGGTTTTAATGAAAAACTGTTTTTT
CDR3aa: CASSHDSVGFNEKLFF
j_gene: TRBJ1-4
abundance: -
v_gene: TRBV4-2
d_gene: -

CDR3nt: TGTGCCAGCAGCCCGGAGATCTCGATCCGGGATACGCAGTATTTT
CDR3aa: CASSPEISIRDTQYF
j_gene: TRBJ2-3
abundance: -
v_gene: TRBV5-4
d_gene: -

CDR3nt: TGTGCCAGCAGCCCCCGACAGGGGCCCGGGGAGCTGTTTTTT
CDR3aa: CASSPRQGPGELFF
j_gene: TRBJ2-2
abundance: many
v_gene: TRBV5-4
d_gene: TRBD1

CDR3nt: TGTGCCAACAGCCATCGAACTAGCGGGTTATCCTATAATGAGCAGTTCTTC
CDR3aa: CANSHRTSGLSYNEQFF
j_gene: TRBJ2-1
abundance: once
v_gene: TRBV11-1
d_gene: TRBD2

CDR3nt: TGTGCCAGCAGCTTAAGACGAACCGGGACTTACGCCTACAATGTGCAGTTCTTC
CDR3aa: CASSLRRTGTYAYNVQFF
j_gene: TRBJ2-1
abundance: -
v_gene: TRBV11-1
d_gene: -

CDR3nt: TGTGCCAGCACCCCCCTCGGGACTAGCGGATACAATGAGCAGTTCTTC
CDR3aa: CASTPLGTSGYNEQFF
j_gene: TRBJ2-1
abundance: few
v_gene: TRBV28
d_gene: TRBD2

CDR3nt: TGTGGCAGCAGTTACTCACTAGCGGGAGGATCAAGCTCCTACAATGAGCAGTTCTTC
CDR3aa: CGSSYSLAGGSSSYNEQFF
j_gene: TRBJ2-1
abundance: few
v_gene: TRBV6-6
d_gene: TRBD2

CDR3nt: TGTGCCAGCAGCCCGGGACTGGATGGGCGGTTCTTC
CDR3aa: CASSPGLDGRFF
j_gene: TRBJ2-1
abundance: -
v_gene: TRBV11-2
d_gene: -

CDR3nt: TGTGCCAGCACAACAGGTTCAGCCAAAAACATTCAGTACTTC
CDR3aa: CASTTGSAKNIQYF
j_gene: TRBJ2-4
abundance: -
v_gene: TRBV5-6
d_gene: -

CDR3nt: TGTGCCAGCGCTGGGACCCGGACACACTACGAGCAGTACTTC
CDR3aa: CASAGTRTHYEQYF
j_gene: TRBJ2-7
abundance: many
v_gene: TRBV12-3/TRBV12-4
d_gene: -

CDR3nt: TGTGCCAGCAGCCAAGTAAAGGGGCTCTACGAGCAGTATTTC
CDR3aa: CASSQVKGLYEQYF
j_gene: TRBJ2-7
abundance: -
v_gene: TRBV4-2
d_gene: -

CDR3nt: TGTGCCAGCAGTGAACAGGGGATACATGAAAAACTGTTTTTT
CDR3aa: CASSEQGIHEKLFF
j_gene: TRBJ1-4
abundance: -
v_gene: TRBV2
d_gene: -

CDR3nt: TGCAGCGTCCGGGGAGGGGGTTTGAGTGGGACCCAATACTTC
CDR3aa: CSVRGGGLSGTQYF
j_gene: TRBJ2-5
abundance: once
v_gene: TRBV29-1
d_gene: -

CDR3nt: TGTGCCAGCAGCCCTGGACTTACCAGCTCCTACAATGAGCAGTTCTTC
CDR3aa: CASSPGLTSSYNEQFF
j_gene: TRBJ2-1
abundance: -
v_gene: TRBV5-4
d_gene: -

CDR3nt: TGTGCCAGCTTAGCGGCTGCGGATGAAAAACTGTTTTTT
CDR3aa: CASLAAADEKLFF
j_gene: TRBJ1-4
abundance: -
v_gene: TRBV18
d_gene: -

CDR3nt: TGTGCCAGCAGTTTAAGCGGGAGGCCCCACAATGAGCAGTTCTTC
CDR3aa: CASSLSGRPHNEQFF
j_gene: TRBJ2-1
abundance: -
v_gene: TRBV12-3/TRBV12-4
d_gene: TRBD2

CDR3nt: TGCAACTTCGTAGCGGGAGGTAGTAGTGATACGCAGTATTTT
CDR3aa: CNFVAGGSSDTQYF
j_gene: TRBJ2-3
abundance: -
v_gene: TRBV29-1
d_gene: TRBD2

CDR3nt: TGTGCCAGCAGCAACACAGGGCTTTCCTACGAGCAGTACTTC
CDR3aa: CASSNTGLSYEQYF
j_gene: TRBJ2-7
abundance: many
v_gene: TRBV11-3
d_gene: -